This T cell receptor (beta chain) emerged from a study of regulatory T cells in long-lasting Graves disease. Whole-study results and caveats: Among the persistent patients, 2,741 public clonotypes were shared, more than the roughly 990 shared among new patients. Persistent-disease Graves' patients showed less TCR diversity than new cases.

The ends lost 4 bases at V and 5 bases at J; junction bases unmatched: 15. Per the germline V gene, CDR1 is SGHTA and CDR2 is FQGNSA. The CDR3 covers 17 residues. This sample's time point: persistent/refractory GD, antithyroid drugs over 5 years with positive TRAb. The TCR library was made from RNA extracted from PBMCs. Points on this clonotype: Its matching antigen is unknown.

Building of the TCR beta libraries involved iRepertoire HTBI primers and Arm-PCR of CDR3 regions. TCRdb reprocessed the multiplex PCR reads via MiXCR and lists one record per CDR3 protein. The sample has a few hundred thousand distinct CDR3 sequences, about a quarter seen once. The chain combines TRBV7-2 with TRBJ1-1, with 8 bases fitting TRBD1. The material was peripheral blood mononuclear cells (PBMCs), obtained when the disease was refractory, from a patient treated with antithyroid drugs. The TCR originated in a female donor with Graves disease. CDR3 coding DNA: TGTGCCAGCAGCTCAGAAAAAACCGGGACAGGTGGAACTGAAGCTTTCTTT. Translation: CASSSEKTGTGGTEAFF.